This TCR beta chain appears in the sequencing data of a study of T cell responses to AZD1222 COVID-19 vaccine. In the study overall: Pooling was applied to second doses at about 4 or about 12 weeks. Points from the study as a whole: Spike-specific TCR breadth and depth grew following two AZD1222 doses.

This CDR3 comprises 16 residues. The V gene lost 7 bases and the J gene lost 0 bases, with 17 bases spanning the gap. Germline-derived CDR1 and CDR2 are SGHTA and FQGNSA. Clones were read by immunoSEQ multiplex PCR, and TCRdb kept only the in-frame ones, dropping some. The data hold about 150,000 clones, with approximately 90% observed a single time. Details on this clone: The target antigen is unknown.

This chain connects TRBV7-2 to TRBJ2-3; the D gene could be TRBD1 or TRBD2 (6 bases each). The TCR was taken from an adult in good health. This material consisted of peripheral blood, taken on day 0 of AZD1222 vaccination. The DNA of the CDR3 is TGTGCCAGCATCTCGGGGGCGGGGATTAGCACAGATACGCAGTATTTT. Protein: CASISGAGISTDTQYF.